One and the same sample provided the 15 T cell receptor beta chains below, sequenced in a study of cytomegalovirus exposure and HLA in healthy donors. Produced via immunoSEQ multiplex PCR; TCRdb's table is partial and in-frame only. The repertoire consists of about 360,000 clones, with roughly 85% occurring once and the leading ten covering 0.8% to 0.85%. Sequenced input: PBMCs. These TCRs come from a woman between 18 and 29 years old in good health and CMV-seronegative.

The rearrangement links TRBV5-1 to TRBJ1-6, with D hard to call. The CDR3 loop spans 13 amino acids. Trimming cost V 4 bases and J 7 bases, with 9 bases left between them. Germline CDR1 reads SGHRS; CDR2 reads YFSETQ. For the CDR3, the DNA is TGCGCCAGCAGCACAAATACAAATTCACCCCTCCACTTT. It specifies CASSTNTNSPLHF.

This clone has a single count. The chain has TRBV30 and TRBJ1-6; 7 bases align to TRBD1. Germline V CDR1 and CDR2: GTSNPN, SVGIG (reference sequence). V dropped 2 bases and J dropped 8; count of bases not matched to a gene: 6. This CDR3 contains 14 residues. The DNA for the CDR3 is TGTGCCTGGAGTCGGGGACAGACATATTCACCCCTCCACTTT. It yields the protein CAWSRGQTYSPLHF.

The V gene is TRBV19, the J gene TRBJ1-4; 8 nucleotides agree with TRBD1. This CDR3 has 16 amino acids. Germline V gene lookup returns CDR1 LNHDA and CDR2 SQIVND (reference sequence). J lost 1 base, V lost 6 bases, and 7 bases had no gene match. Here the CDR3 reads CASRAMTGETNEKLFF. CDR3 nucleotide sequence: TGTGCCAGTAGGGCCATGACAGGGGAAACTAATGAAAAACTGTTTTTT.

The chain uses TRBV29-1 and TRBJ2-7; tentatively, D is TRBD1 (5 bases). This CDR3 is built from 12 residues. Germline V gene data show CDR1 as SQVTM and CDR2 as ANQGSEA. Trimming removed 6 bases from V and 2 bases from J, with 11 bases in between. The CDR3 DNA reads TGCAGCGTGGGAAGACAGACCTACGAGCAGTACTTC. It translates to CSVGRQTYEQYF.

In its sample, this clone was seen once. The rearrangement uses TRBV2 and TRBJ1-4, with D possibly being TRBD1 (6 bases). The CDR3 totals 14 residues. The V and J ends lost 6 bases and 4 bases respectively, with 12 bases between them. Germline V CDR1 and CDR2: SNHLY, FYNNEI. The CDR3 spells CASRKDSINEKLFF. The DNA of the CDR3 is TGTGCCAGCAGGAAGGACAGTATTAATGAAAAACTGTTTTTT.

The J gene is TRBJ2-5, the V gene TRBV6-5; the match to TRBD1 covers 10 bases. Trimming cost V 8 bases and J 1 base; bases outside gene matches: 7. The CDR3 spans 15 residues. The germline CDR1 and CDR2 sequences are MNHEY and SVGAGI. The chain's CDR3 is CASGPGQGSQETQYF. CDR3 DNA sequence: TGTGCCAGCGGGCCGGGACAGGGGTCCCAAGAGACCCAGTACTTC.

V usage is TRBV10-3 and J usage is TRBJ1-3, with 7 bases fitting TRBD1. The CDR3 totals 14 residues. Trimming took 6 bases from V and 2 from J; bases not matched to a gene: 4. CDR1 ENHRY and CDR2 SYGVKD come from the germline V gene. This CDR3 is CAISEDRAGNTIYF. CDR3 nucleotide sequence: TGTGCCATCAGCGAAGACAGGGCTGGAAACACCATATATTTT.

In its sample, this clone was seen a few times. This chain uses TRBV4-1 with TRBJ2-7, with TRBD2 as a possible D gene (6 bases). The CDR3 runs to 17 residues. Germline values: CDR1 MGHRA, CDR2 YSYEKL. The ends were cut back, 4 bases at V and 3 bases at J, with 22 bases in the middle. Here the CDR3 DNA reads TGCGCCAGCAGCCTTTCTTACCCCACGTCCGGGAGCTACGAGCAGTACTTC. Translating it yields CASSLSYPTSGSYEQYF.

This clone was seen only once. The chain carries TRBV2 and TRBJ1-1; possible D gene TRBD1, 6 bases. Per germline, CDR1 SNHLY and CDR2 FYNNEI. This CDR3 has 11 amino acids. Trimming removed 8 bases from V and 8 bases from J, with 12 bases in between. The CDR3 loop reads CASFGQLEAFF. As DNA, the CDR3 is TGTGCCAGCTTTGGACAGCTCGAAGCTTTCTTT.

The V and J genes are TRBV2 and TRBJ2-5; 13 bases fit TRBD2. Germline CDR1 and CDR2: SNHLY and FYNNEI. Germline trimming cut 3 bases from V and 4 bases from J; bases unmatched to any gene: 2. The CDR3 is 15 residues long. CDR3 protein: CASSEGTSGVETQYF. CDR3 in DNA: TGTGCCAGCAGTGAGGGGACTAGCGGGGTAGAGACCCAGTACTTC.

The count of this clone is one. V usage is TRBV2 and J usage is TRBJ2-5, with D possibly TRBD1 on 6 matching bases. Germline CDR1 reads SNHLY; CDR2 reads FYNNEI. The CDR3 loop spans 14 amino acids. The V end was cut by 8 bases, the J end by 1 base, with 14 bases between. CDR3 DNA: TGTGCCAGCCCTCCGGGACATCGCCAAGAGACCCAGTACTTC. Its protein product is CASPPGHRQETQYF.

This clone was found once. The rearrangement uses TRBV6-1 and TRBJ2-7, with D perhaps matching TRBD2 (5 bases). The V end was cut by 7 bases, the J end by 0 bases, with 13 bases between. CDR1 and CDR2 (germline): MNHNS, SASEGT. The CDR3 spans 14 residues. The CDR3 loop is CASIRSGSSYEQYF. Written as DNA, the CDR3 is TGTGCCAGCATCCGATCGGGGAGCTCCTACGAGCAGTACTTC.

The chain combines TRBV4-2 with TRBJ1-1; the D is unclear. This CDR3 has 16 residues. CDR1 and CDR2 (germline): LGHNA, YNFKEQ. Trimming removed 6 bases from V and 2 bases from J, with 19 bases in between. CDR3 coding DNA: TGTGCCAGCAGTTATTTGACTAGGGCTCAAAACACTGAAGCTTTCTTT. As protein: CASSYLTRAQNTEAFF.

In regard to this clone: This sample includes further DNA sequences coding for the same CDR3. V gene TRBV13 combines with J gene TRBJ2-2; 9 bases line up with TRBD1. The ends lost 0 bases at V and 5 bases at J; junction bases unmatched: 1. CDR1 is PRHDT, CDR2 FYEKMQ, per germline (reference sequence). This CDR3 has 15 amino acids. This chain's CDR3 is CASSLGGTGTGELFF. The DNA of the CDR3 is TGTGCCAGCAGCTTAGGGGGGACAGGGACCGGGGAGCTGTTTTTT. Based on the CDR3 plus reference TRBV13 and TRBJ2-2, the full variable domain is AAGVIQSPRHLIKEKRETATLKCYPIPRHDTVYWYQQGPGQDPQFLISFYEKMQSDKGSIPDRFSAQQFSDYHSELNMSSLELGDSALYFCASSLGGTGTGELFFGEGSRLTVL.

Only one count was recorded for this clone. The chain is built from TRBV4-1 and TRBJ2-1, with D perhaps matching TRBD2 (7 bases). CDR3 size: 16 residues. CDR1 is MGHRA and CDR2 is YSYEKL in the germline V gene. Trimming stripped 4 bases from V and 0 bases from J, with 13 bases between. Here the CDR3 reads CASSPYGGASYNEQFF. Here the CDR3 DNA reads TGCGCCAGCAGCCCCTATGGGGGGGCCTCCTACAATGAGCAGTTCTTC.